The sequence of this T cell receptor beta chain was determined in a study of lymphopenia after photon versus proton radiotherapy. This CDR3 has 15 residues. Trimming took off 5 bases at V and 0 bases at J, with 14 bases between the two ends. CDR1 and CDR2 from the germline V gene are MNHNY and SVGAGI (reference sequence). Only in-frame clones appear in the TCRdb table, and some are missing; sequencing was by immunoSEQ multiplex PCR. The sample carries 35,000 to 45,000 clones, approximately 80% recorded once. This chain joins TRBV6-6 and TRBJ2-7; perhaps TRBD2 as D (5 bases). The source material was peripheral blood, sampled from a patient treated with proton-based radiotherapy. This sequence originates from a woman between 70 and 85 years old with pancreatic cancer. The CDR3 DNA sequence: TGTGCCAGCAGTCAAGGACTCCACTACTCCTACGAGCAGTACTTC. This translates into CASSQGLHYSYEQYF.